The clone carrying this TCR beta chain was seen ten or more times. Its matching antigen is unknown. TCRdb redid the calling of the 5' RACE reads with MiXCR, one entry per CDR3 protein. The sample comprises some 140,000 distinct CDR3 sequences, approximately 7.3% of which are singletons, and around 12% rests with the top ten. V lost 7 bases to trimming and J lost 2 bases, with 15 bases between them. Germline-derived CDR1 and CDR2 are SGHTA and FQGNSA. The CDR3 contains 15 residues. These data originate in a study of CD8 T cells in ankylosing spondylitis. Notes on the study in general: Several highly homologous variants made up a TCR beta motif, and this motif appeared characteristic of ankylosing spondylitis blood. Clones tied to disease were said to be significantly enriched in matched ankylosing spondylitis synovial fluid.

Material for sequencing was blood, either unsorted or a sorted T cell fraction (not recorded which). The TCR sequence derives from a female donor with ankylosing spondylitis or in good health (not recorded which). The chain couples TRBV7-2 to TRBJ1-3; TRBD1 is a possible D gene (6 bases). The CDR3 sequence: CASTGQNTPGNTIYF. The CDR3 DNA reads as TGTGCCAGCACCGGACAGAACACCCCTGGAAACACCATATATTTT.